This entry lists 8 T cell receptor beta chains sequenced from one sample in a study of blood T cell repertoires in COVID-19. Clones were sequenced by immunoSEQ multiplex PCR, and TCRdb holds only the in-frame ones, with some missing. The sample consists of 200,000 to 300,000 clones, 80% to 95% of them appearing once. The sequenced sample consisted of peripheral blood. Receptor source: a young man with COVID-19, enrolled during active disease.

This chain links TRBV3-1 (or the pseudogene TRBV3-2) with TRBJ2-4; TRBD1 is a possible D gene (6 bases). Deletions cut 4 bases from V and 0 bases from J, with 19 bases between. The CDR3 consists of 18 residues. The germline CDR1 and CDR2 sequences are LGHDT and YNNKEL (reference sequence). The CDR3 nucleotides are TGTGCCAGCAGCCCGGACAGCCTCACAAGACTAGCCAAAAACATTCAGTACTTC. Translating it yields CASSPDSLTRLAKNIQYF.

This CDR3 reads CASSLEHSITTEAFF. CDR3 nucleotide sequence: TGTGCCAGCAGCTTAGAGCACAGCATTACCACTGAAGCTTTCTTT. This chain uses TRBV7-2 with TRBJ1-1; D not resolved. The CDR3 runs to 15 residues. Trimming shortened V by 1 base and J by 4 bases, and 13 bases separated the two germline ends. Germline-derived CDR1 and CDR2 are SGHTA and FQGNSA.

The CDR3 here is CASSLPGTGGREGYTF. For the CDR3, the DNA is TGCGCCAGCAGCCTACCCGGGACAGGGGGCCGAGAAGGCTACACCTTC. V is TRBV5-1 and J is TRBJ1-2, with 12 bases that match TRBD1. Trimming took 4 bases from V and 8 from J; bases not matched to a gene: 12. This CDR3 comprises 16 residues. Germline CDR1 reads SGHRS; CDR2 reads YFSETQ.

The V call is TRBV29-1, the J call TRBJ2-3; 7 bases are a match to TRBD1. With 4 bases clipped from V and 4 bases from J, the junction kept 5 bases outside the gene matches. This CDR3 is 13 amino acids long. CDR1 is SQVTM and CDR2 is ANQGSEA in the germline V gene. CDR3 protein: CSVVGQGADTQYF. CDR3 nucleotide sequence: TGCAGCGTTGTGGGTCAGGGGGCAGATACGCAGTATTTT.

The chain joins TRBV19 to TRBJ1-2; D is unresolved. Germline assignment: CDR1 LNHDA and CDR2 SQIVND (reference sequence). Trimming stripped 6 bases from V and 7 bases from J, with 18 bases between. This CDR3 region has 14 residues. CDR3 region: CASRSDYGLGGYTF. The CDR3 nucleotides are TGTGCCAGTAGATCGGACTATGGGCTTGGTGGCTACACCTTC.

The CDR3 spells CASRAQGASGTEAFF. The CDR3 bases are TGTGCCAGCAGGGCGCAGGGGGCATCGGGCACTGAAGCTTTCTTT. This chain connects TRBV27 to TRBJ1-1; TRBD1 aligns across 8 bases. Looked up from germline, CDR1 is MNHEY and CDR2 is SMNVEV (reference sequence). V was clipped by 6 bases and J by 4 bases; unmatched bases: 10. This CDR3 comprises 15 residues.

The rearrangement uses TRBV30 and TRBJ1-5; D ambiguous. The CDR3 is 13 residues long. V lost 2 bases to trimming and J lost 5 bases, with 10 bases between them. Germline V lookup: CDR1 GTSNPN, CDR2 SVGIG (reference sequence). The CDR3 DNA follows: TGTGCCTGGAGTCCGAGTTCCTATCAGCCCCAGCATTTT. Translation gives CAWSPSSYQPQHF.

The chain carries TRBV7-2 and TRBJ2-7; TRBD1 matches at 9 bases. The CDR3 consists of 16 residues. Losses at the gene ends were 6 bases for V and 3 bases for J; bases not matched to a gene: 12. The V gene's germline CDR1 is SGHTA and CDR2 FQGNSA. The CDR3 sequence: CASRQNSGQGHYEQYF. The CDR3 coding sequence is TGTGCCAGCAGACAAAATTCGGGACAGGGCCACTACGAGCAGTACTTC.